A selection of T cell receptor beta chains follows, all from one sample in a study of T cell responses to AZD1222 COVID-19 vaccine. The repertoire was sequenced with immunoSEQ multiplex PCR; TCRdb's copy has only in-frame clones and lacks some. The data contain 120,000 or so clones, 80% to 90% of them singletons. The specimen comprised peripheral blood, sampled on day 0 of AZD1222 vaccination. The receptors shown here come from an adult in good health. CDR3s include the opening cysteine and the closing phenylalanine or tryptophan. A D gene is named only where the DNA matches it firmly. Size is stated for part of the rows, as once, few or many counts, or as a class when the clone is expanded.

cdr3_nt	cdr3_aa	v_call	j_call	clone_size	cdr3_length	d_call
TGTGCCAGCAGCTTAGCGGCGGGGGGCCCCTACGAGCAGTACTTC	CASSLAAGGPYEQYF	TRBV7-2	TRBJ2-7	.	15	TRBD2
TGTGCCAGCAACAGTCCCCCCACTCTACGTTACAATGAGCAGTTCTTC	CASNSPPTLRYNEQFF	TRBV2	TRBJ2-1	.	16	.
TGTGCCAGCAGCCCCCCCTATCGGGCGGAGGGTTGGCCTGAGCAGTTCTTC	CASSPPYRAEGWPEQFF	TRBV28	TRBJ2-1	.	17	.
TGTGCCAGCAGCTCACAGGGTTTTAACTCCTACGAGCAGTACTTC	CASSSQGFNSYEQYF	TRBV9	TRBJ2-7	.	15	.
TGCAGTGCGGACGAGTGGGAGACCCAGTACTTC	CSADEWETQYF	TRBV20-1	TRBJ2-5	.	11	.
TGTGCCAGCAAGGGGAACACTGAAGCTTTCTTT	CASKGNTEAFF	TRBV28	TRBJ1-1	.	11	.
TGTGCCAGTAGTATTGTCGGGCTAGCCTCCTACGAGCAGTACTTC	CASSIVGLASYEQYF	TRBV19	TRBJ2-7	.	15	.
TGTGCCATCAGAGCAGGGGAGGGACAGCCCCAGCATTTT	CAIRAGEGQPQHF	TRBV10-3	TRBJ1-5	few	13	.
TGTGCCAGCAGCTTGGGGAGAACTAGCGGGAGGCCCCAGCAGTTCTTC	CASSLGRTSGRPQQFF	TRBV5-4	TRBJ2-1	.	16	TRBD2
TGTGCCAGCAGTTTAAGCTCCGTGCTGCCTGGCTACACCTTC	CASSLSSVLPGYTF	TRBV28	TRBJ1-2	.	14	.
TGCGCCAGCAGCTTGGTGTCGGGGATCGGTTACGAGCAGTACTTC	CASSLVSGIGYEQYF	TRBV5-1	TRBJ2-7	few	15	.
TGTGCCAGCAGTAAATCCTCTCCCCATACCGACTATGGCTACACCTTC	CASSKSSPHTDYGYTF	TRBV6-2/TRBV6-3	TRBJ1-2	.	16	.
TGTGCCAGCAGGGCTACCGGGGTTTCTGGAAACACCATATATTTT	CASRATGVSGNTIYF	TRBV28	TRBJ1-3	.	15	.
TGTGCCAGCAGCCAAGGGACAGCCGGGGAGCTGTTTTTT	CASSQGTAGELFF	TRBV4-2	TRBJ2-2	.	13	.
TGTGCCAGCAGCTTGGCCAATCAGGGAGGCTATGGCTACACCTTC	CASSLANQGGYGYTF	TRBV5-6	TRBJ1-2	few	15	.
TGTGCCAGCAGCGTCACTAGCGGTCAAGAGACCCAGTACTTC	CASSVTSGQETQYF	TRBV11-3	TRBJ2-5	.	14	TRBD2
TGTGCCAGCAGCGTAGGCGGGAGCCGCTACAATGAGCAGTTCTTC	CASSVGGSRYNEQFF	TRBV9	TRBJ2-1	.	15	TRBD2
TGTGCCATCAGTGAGTCGGGGTCGGGCGGAGGCGAGCAGTACTTC	CAISESGSGGGEQYF	TRBV10-3	TRBJ2-7	.	15	.
TGTGCCAGCAGTGCAGCGGGGGGGTCCGGGGATACGCAGTATTTT	CASSAAGGSGDTQYF	TRBV7-6	TRBJ2-3	.	15	TRBD2
TGTGCCAGCAGCCCTACGACCGGCAGCGCTGAAGCTTTCTTT	CASSPTTGSAEAFF	TRBV7-3	TRBJ1-1	.	14	.
TGTGCCAGCAGCTCTCCCCGAGGGGGCTCCGAGCAGTACTTC	CASSSPRGGSEQYF	TRBV6-2/TRBV6-3	TRBJ2-7	.	14	TRBD1
TGTGCCAGCAGCCAAGATATAGGGGCAACAAACACTGAAGCTTTCTTT	CASSQDIGATNTEAFF	TRBV14	TRBJ1-1	few	16	.
TGCAGCGTTGAACCGACAGGGTCCTACGAGCAGTACTTC	CSVEPTGSYEQYF	TRBV29-1	TRBJ2-7	.	13	TRBD1
TGTGCCAGCAGCTTGGCCAGGGGTAGCAATCAGCCCCAGCATTTT	CASSLARGSNQPQHF	TRBV5-6	TRBJ1-5	.	15	.
TGTGCCAGCAGTCGTACGGGGGGGTGGGATACGCAGTATTTT	CASSRTGGWDTQYF	TRBV3-1/TRBV3-2	TRBJ2-3	.	14	TRBD2
TGTGCCAGCAGCCCGAGGACAGATACTAACTATGGCTACACCTTC	CASSPRTDTNYGYTF	TRBV9	TRBJ1-2	.	15	.